This TCR beta chain was recorded in a study of T cell responses to AZD1222 COVID-19 vaccine. Findings of the study overall: Among vaccine-associated CD4 TCRs, coverage spanned spike, with dominance at 160-218 and 743-854. Donors were largely white British and mainly female; clonal diversity was possibly underestimated.

A remark on this clone: Its antigen is unknown.

The table came from immunoSEQ multiplex PCR; TCRdb's copy has only in-frame clones and leaves some out. In the table there are 70,000 to 95,000 clones, about nine tenths of which are singletons. Trimming pared 7 bases from V and 5 bases from J, leaving 14 bases between. The germline V gene has CDR1 SGHVS and CDR2 FNYEAQ. CDR3 length: 13 amino acids. The rearrangement links TRBV7-6 to TRBJ1-1, with D possibly TRBD1 on 6 matching bases. This TCR came from an adult who received the AZD1222 COVID-19 vaccine. This sample comprised peripheral blood, obtained 28 days after the second AZD1222 dose. CDR3 amino acids: CASTRQEVTEAFF. The CDR3 DNA sequence: TGTGCCAGCACCCGACAGGAGGTGACTGAAGCTTTCTTT.